The entry below gives a single T cell receptor beta chain sequence along with its context. The sample is drawn from a study of shared clonotypes between healthy human individuals. Within Nashville, Tennessee resided all donors, each a Caucasian adult. Unsorted samples drew genomic DNA from tens of millions of PBMCs. Genomic DNA per cell subset filled all wells of several immunoSEQ plates. Among the unsorted PBMC samples, replicate PCRs used 300 ng DNA, 31,000 or so T cell genomes. Measured with immunoSEQ multiplex PCR; TCRdb has only the in-frame clones, and not every one. This table has 450,000 to 500,000 clones, about 78% appearing once. Unmatched junction bases numbered 4, after V lost 6 bases and J lost 5 bases. Germline-derived CDR1 and CDR2 are MDHEN and SYDVKM. The CDR3 contains 13 residues.

The chain is built from TRBV28 and TRBJ2-4; 7 bases agree with TRBD1. Sequenced sample: PBMCs. The origin of this receptor is a woman in her thirties or forties in good health. Some clones in this sample may be carry-over from other donors' samples. The CDR3 reads CASSRGQQNIQYF. In nucleotides, the CDR3 is TGTGCCAGCAGCCGGGGACAGCAAAACATTCAGTACTTC. Complete variable domain (other parts from reference TRBV28 and TRBJ2-4): DVKVTQSSRYLVKRTGEKVFLECVQDMDHENMFWYRQDPGLGLRLIYFSYDVKMKEKGDIPEGYSVSREKKERFSLILESASTNQTSMYLCASSRGQQNIQYFGAGTRLSVL.